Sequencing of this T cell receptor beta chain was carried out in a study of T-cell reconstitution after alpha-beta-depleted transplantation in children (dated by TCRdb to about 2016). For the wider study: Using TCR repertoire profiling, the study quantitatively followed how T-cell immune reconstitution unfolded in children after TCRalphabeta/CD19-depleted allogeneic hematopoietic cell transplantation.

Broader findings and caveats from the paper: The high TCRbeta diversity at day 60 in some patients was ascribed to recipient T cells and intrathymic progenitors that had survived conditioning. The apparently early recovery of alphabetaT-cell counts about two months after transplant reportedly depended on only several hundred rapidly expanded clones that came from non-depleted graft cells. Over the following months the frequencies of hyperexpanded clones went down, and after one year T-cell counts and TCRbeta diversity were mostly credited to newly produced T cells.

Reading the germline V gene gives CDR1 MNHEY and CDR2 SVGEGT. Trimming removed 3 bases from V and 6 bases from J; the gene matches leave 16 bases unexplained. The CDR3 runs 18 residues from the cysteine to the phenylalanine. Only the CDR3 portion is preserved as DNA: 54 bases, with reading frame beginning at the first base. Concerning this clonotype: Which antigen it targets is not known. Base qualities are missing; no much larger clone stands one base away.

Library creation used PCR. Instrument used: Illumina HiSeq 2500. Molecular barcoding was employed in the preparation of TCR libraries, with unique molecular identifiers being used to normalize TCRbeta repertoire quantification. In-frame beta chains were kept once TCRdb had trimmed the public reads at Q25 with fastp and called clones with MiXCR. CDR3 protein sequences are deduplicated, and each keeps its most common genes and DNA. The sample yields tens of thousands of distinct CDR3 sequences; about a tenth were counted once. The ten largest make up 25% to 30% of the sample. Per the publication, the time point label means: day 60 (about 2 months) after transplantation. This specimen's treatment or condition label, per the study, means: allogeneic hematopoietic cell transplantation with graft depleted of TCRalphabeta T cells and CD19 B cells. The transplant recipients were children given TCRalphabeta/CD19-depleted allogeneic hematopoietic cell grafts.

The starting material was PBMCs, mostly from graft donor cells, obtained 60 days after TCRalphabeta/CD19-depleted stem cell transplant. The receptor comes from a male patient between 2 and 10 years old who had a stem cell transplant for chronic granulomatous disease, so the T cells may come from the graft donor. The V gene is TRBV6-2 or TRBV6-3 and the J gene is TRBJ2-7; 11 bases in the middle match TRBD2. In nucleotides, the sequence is TGTGCCAGCAGTTATTTACCACCGGGGCTAGCGGGAGGACGCGAGCAGTACTTC. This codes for CASSYLPPGLAGGREQYF.